A single count supports the clone carrying this T cell receptor (beta chain). With 0 bases removed from V and 4 bases from J, the gap between germline ends came to 12 bases. The CDR3 is made up of 15 amino acids. Germline CDR1 LGHDT, CDR2 YNNKEL (reference sequence). Sequencing used immunoSEQ multiplex PCR; TCRdb keeps in-frame clones, though not all of them. The sample lists about 170,000 clones, around 85% occurring once. The data were obtained in a study of blood T cell repertoires in COVID-19. Sequences were obtained from peripheral blood. The chain has TRBV3-1 (or the pseudogene TRBV3-2) and TRBJ1-2; D is unclear. This clonotype originated in a man aged 60-69 years who had recovered from COVID-19. CDR3 sequence: CASSQDIAGSYGYTF. The CDR3 nucleotides are TGTGCCAGCAGCCAAGATATTGCAGGTTCCTATGGCTACACCTTC.